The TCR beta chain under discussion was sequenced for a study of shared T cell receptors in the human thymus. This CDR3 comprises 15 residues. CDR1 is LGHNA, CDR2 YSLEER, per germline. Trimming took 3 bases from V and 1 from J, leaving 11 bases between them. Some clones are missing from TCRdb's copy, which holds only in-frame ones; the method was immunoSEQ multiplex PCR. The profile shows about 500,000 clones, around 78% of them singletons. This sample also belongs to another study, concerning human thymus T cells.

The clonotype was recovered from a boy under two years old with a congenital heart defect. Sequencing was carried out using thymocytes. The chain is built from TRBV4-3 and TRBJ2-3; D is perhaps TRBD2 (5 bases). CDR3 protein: CASSHALGGTDTQYF. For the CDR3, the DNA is TGCGCCAGCAGCCATGCATTGGGAGGCACAGATACGCAGTATTTT.